This entry describes one TCR beta chain. Its antigen remains unknown. The data stem from a study of CD8 T cells in Susac syndrome. Study results and caveats: In Susac patients, clonal expansion was not detected in CD4+ cells.

There are 13 residues in the CDR3. Between the trimmed V and J ends, which lost 8 bases and 0 bases, there was a span of 11 bases. Germline V gene lookup returns CDR1 MNHEY and CDR2 SMNVEV (reference sequence). TCR beta was sequenced from blood CD8+ and CD4+ T cells. The CD8+ and CD4+ T cells were isolated magnetically using a negative isolation approach, whereas the TEMRA cells were enriched by FACS. When the RNA was reverse transcribed, random hexamers were used with an input of about 0.5 to 1 ug. TCRdb itself ran the immunoSEQ multiplex PCR reads through MiXCR, one entry per CDR3 protein. The sample lists a few hundred thousand distinct CDR3 sequences; about 95% were seen once.

This receptor was taken from a human donor with Susac syndrome. V and J are TRBV27 and TRBJ2-7; weak D call: TRBD1 (5 bases). The material sequenced was CD4+ T cells from PBMCs. The CDR3 sequence: CASVGASSYEQYF. In nucleotides, the CDR3 is TGTGCCAGCGTAGGGGCGAGCTCCTACGAGCAGTACTTC.